Listed below are T cell receptor beta chains from one sample, sequenced in a study of T cells in Graves' hyperthyroidism and ophthalmopathy. TCRdb re-called the multiplex PCR reads through MiXCR, storing one row per CDR3 protein. The profile shows approximately 370,000 distinct CDR3 sequences, about 15% of them singletons. Sample: blood. These receptors originate from a young woman with Graves' hyperthyroidism. The CDR3 runs from the conserved cysteine through the conserved F or W. A D gene is named only where the DNA matches it firmly. Size is stated for part of the rows, as once, few or many counts, or as a class when the clone is expanded.

>TRBJ2-5|TRBV19|NA|few
TGTGCCAGTAGTATCTCCAGGGGTGGGCGAGAGACCCAGTACTTC
CASSISRGGRETQYF
>TRBJ2-7|TRBV7-9|NA|NA
TGTGCCAGCAGCTCAGGGTGGGCAGACGCCTACGAGCAGTACTTC
CASSSGWADAYEQYF
>TRBJ2-7|TRBV7-2|NA|many
TGTGCCAGCAGCTTAGCGCTCAGTCAGGGCGACTACGAGCAGTACTTC
CASSLALSQGDYEQYF
>TRBJ2-3|TRBV3-1|NA|few
TGTGCCAGCAGCCAAGATGGACGGGCCTTGGGGGGTTTCACAGATACGCAGTATTTT
CASSQDGRALGGFTDTQYF
>TRBJ2-7|TRBV2|NA|NA
TGTGCCAGCCGCAGGACGGGAAGCCCCTACGAGCAGTACTTC
CASRRTGSPYEQYF
>TRBJ1-2|TRBV12-3/TRBV12-4|NA|many
TGTGCCAGCAGTCGAACTAACTATGGCTACACCTTC
CASSRTNYGYTF
>TRBJ2-3|TRBV12-3/TRBV12-4|NA|many
TGTGCCAGCACCAGCGTGGCTGTCGCGCGGTATTTT
CASTSVAVARYF
>TRBJ2-5|TRBV20-1|NA|many
TGCAGTGCAGCGAGAGGCCTAAAACAAGAGACCCAGTACTTC
CSAARGLKQETQYF
>TRBJ2-5|TRBV7-8|NA|NA
TGTGCCAGCAGCCTTCCGGGGACCGTCCAAGAGACCCAGTACTTC
CASSLPGTVQETQYF
>TRBJ1-6|TRBV20-1|NA|few
TGCAGTGCTAGGGTCGACAGTACCTTCTATAATTCACCCCTCCACTTT
CSARVDSTFYNSPLHF
>TRBJ1-2|TRBV20-1|TRBD1|NA
TGCAGTGCTCCTGATCAGGGGGCTAACTATGGCTACACCTTC
CSAPDQGANYGYTF
>TRBJ2-4|TRBV15|TRBD1|NA
TGTGCCACCAGCAGAGATCTTGGGACAGGGGTAAACATTCAGTACTTC
CATSRDLGTGVNIQYF
>TRBJ2-2|TRBV3-1|NA|many
TGTGCCAGCAGCCTCAAGACAAGCACCGGGGAGCTGTTTTTT
CASSLKTSTGELFF
>TRBJ2-3|TRBV28|NA|many
TGTGCCAGCAGGGCGGAAAGCACAGATACGCAGTATTTT
CASRAESTDTQYF
>TRBJ1-1|TRBV28|NA|many
TGTGCCAGCAGTTCGTCAGGGGCACCGAACACTGAAGCTTTCTTT
CASSSSGAPNTEAFF
>TRBJ2-5|TRBV9|TRBD1|NA
TGTGCCAGCAGCGTCGGACAGGGCCTGGAGACCCAGTACTTC
CASSVGQGLETQYF
>TRBJ1-4|TRBV7-2|TRBD1|many
TGTGCCAGCAGCTCGGGACAGGGCAATGAAAAACTGTTTTTT
CASSSGQGNEKLFF
>TRBJ1-4|TRBV20-1|NA|few
TGCAGTGCTCAGCCGACACCCCAGAGCGAAAAACTGTTTTTT
CSAQPTPQSEKLFF
>TRBJ1-5|TRBV18|TRBD1|many
TGTGCCAGCTCACCCGGGACAGGGGGAGGTAGCAATCAGCCCCAGCATTTT
CASSPGTGGGSNQPQHF
>TRBJ2-5|TRBV5-4|NA|NA
TGTGCCAGCAGCTTGGAGGGGCCGGTGGGGACCCAGTACTTC
CASSLEGPVGTQYF
>TRBJ2-1|TRBV12-3/TRBV12-4|NA|NA
TGTGCCAGCAGTTTAAGGAGTCAGACCTACAATGAGCAGTTCTTC
CASSLRSQTYNEQFF
>TRBJ1-1|TRBV20-1|NA|few
TGCAGTGCTAGAGGACCCAGGGGCGGCATGAACACTGAAGCTTTCTTT
CSARGPRGGMNTEAFF
>TRBJ2-5|TRBV5-1|TRBD2|few
TGCGCCAGCAGCTCCTCAGCGGGGACCATGGAGACCCAGTACTTC
CASSSSAGTMETQYF
>TRBJ2-5|TRBV29-1|NA|many
TGCAGCGTTGAAGGGGGGCGGGAGATCGGAGAGACCCAGTACTTC
CSVEGGREIGETQYF
>TRBJ2-5|TRBV20-1|NA|NA
TGCAGTGCTAGAGCCCAGGGGGGGAGAGAGACCCAGTACTTC
CSARAQGGRETQYF
>TRBJ2-1|TRBV9|TRBD2|NA
TGTGCCAGCAGCGACACCATTCAGCGGGGATACAATGAGCAGTTCTTC
CASSDTIQRGYNEQFF
>TRBJ1-2|TRBV20-1|TRBD1|NA
TGCAGTGCTCCAAACAGGGGAGACTTCTATGGCTACACCTTC
CSAPNRGDFYGYTF
>TRBJ2-7|TRBV20-1|TRBD2|many
TGCAGTGCTAGAGGTCAGGGCTTGGGGGGGTACGAGCAGTACTTC
CSARGQGLGGYEQYF
>TRBJ2-1|TRBV24-1|NA|many
TGTGCCACCAGTAACACAGGCACCCTCTCGGCGGATGAGCAGTTCTTC
CATSNTGTLSADEQFF
>TRBJ2-5|TRBV3-1|TRBD2|NA
TGTGCCAGCAGCGCCATGGGCGGGAGGACGGAGACCCAGTACTTC
CASSAMGGRTETQYF
>TRBJ2-7|TRBV15|TRBD2|many
TGTGCCACCAGCAGAGAGACTAGCTCCGGCCTCTCCTACGAGCAGTACTTC
CATSRETSSGLSYEQYF
>TRBJ2-1|TRBV30|TRBD2|many
TGTGCCTGGAGTAGCGGGAGAAGTGTTGATGAGCAGTTCTTC
CAWSSGRSVDEQFF
>TRBJ2-3|TRBV24-1|NA|NA
TGTGCCACCAGTGACTCCGCCCTCCAGGCTAGCACAGATACGCAGTATTTT
CATSDSALQASTDTQYF
>TRBJ2-5|TRBV29-1|TRBD1|few
TGCAGCGTGACCGGGACAGAATTTCCAGAGACCCAGTACTTC
CSVTGTEFPETQYF
>TRBJ2-3|TRBV29-1|NA|few
TGCAGCGAAGCTACAGGCACAGATACGCAGTATTTT
CSEATGTDTQYF
>TRBJ1-1|TRBV19|TRBD1|NA
TGTGCCAGTAGAAACAGGGGTGGGTTTGACACTGAAGCTTTCTTT
CASRNRGGFDTEAFF
>TRBJ2-1|TRBV3-1|TRBD1|NA
TGTGCCAGCAGCCAAGAAACCGGGACAGTATACAATGAGCAGTTCTTC
CASSQETGTVYNEQFF
>TRBJ1-4|TRBV24-1|NA|NA
TGTGCCACCAGTGACGGGGCAACTAATGAAAAACTGTTTTTT
CATSDGATNEKLFF
>TRBJ2-7|TRBV6-2/TRBV6-3|NA|many
TGTGCCAGCAGCGCCTCGGGAGCCTCCTACGAGCAGTACTTC
CASSASGASYEQYF
>TRBJ2-1|TRBV28|TRBD2|many
TGTGCCAGCAGTCAAGGGACTAGCGGAAAATACTACAATGAGCAGTTCTTC
CASSQGTSGKYYNEQFF
>TRBJ2-1|TRBV27|NA|many
TGTGCCAGCAGCGAGACTAGTAGCTCCTACAATGAGCAGTTCTTC
CASSETSSSYNEQFF
>TRBJ2-2|TRBV4-1|TRBD1|few
TGCGCCAGCAGCCTACTCCCGGGACAGGGGGCCGGCGGGGAGCTGTTTTTT
CASSLLPGQGAGGELFF
>TRBJ2-1|TRBV18|NA|many
TGTGCCAGCTCAAAGACCTCCTCCTACAATGAGCAGTTCTTC
CASSKTSSYNEQFF
>TRBJ1-5|TRBV6-5|NA|many
TGTGCCAGCAGTTACGACAGCTACAATCAGCCCCAGCATTTT
CASSYDSYNQPQHF
>TRBJ2-7|TRBV27|TRBD2|NA
TGTGCCAGCAGTTTGACTAGCGGGAGGGCCTTGGGAGAGCAGTACTTC
CASSLTSGRALGEQYF
>TRBJ2-7|TRBV24-1|NA|NA
TGTGCCACCAGTGATTTGGGAGCCGGTGAGCAGTACTTC
CATSDLGAGEQYF
>TRBJ1-5|TRBV5-1|NA|NA
TGCGCCAGCAGCCCGGACGGACAGATCAATCAGCCCCAGCATTTT
CASSPDGQINQPQHF
>TRBJ2-5|TRBV18|TRBD1|few
TGTGCCAGCTCACCACCGTCTAGGACAGGACAAGAGACCCAGTACTTC
CASSPPSRTGQETQYF
>TRBJ1-4|TRBV29-1|NA|few
TGCAGCGTTGAAGATCCTTTCCATAGAGGAACTAATGAAAAACTGTTTTTT
CSVEDPFHRGTNEKLFF
>TRBJ2-3|TRBV7-6|TRBD2|few
TGTGCCAGCACCCTGGGAGGGCCGGTAGATACGCAGTATTTT
CASTLGGPVDTQYF
>TRBJ1-2|TRBV18|TRBD1|many
TGTGCCAGCTCATCCCCGGACAGGGGGCCGTACTATGGCTACACCTTC
CASSSPDRGPYYGYTF
>TRBJ2-3|TRBV27|TRBD2|many
TGTGCCAGCAGCTACGATTCCCCTAGCGGGAGAGGGGCAGATACGCAGTATTTT
CASSYDSPSGRGADTQYF
>TRBJ2-1|TRBV29-1|NA|few
TGCAGCGTTGGAGGATACAATGAGCAGTTCTTC
CSVGGYNEQFF
>TRBJ2-1|TRBV2|NA|NA
TGTGCCAGCAGTATACCAGGACTTACGTTAGGCAATGAGCAGTTCTTC
CASSIPGLTLGNEQFF
>TRBJ2-1|TRBV19|NA|few
TGTGCCAGTAGTAACACCGACGGGAGCCGGCAGTTCTTC
CASSNTDGSRQFF
>TRBJ2-3|TRBV30|NA|many
TGTGCCTGGAGCCGAGGACTACCCGACTGGAGTACGCAGTATTTT
CAWSRGLPDWSTQYF
>TRBJ2-5|TRBV7-9|TRBD1|many
TGTGCCAGCAGCCTCTTCCCCAGACAGGGGGCACCGCAAGAGACCCAGTACTTC
CASSLFPRQGAPQETQYF
>TRBJ2-7|TRBV27|NA|NA
TGTGCCACCTTGGAGTTGGGGACCTACGAGCAGTACTTC
CATLELGTYEQYF
>TRBJ2-7|TRBV6-5|TRBD1|many
TGTGCCAGCAGTTATATGTTCCGGGACAGGGGTTACGAGCAGTACTTC
CASSYMFRDRGYEQYF